Presented here are 8 T cell receptor beta chains from one specimen sequenced in a study of blood T cells in healthy people across ages. Primed by a sample-barcoded 5' primer and a J-beta primer mix, a second PCR proceeded for about 6 to 12 cycles. TCRdb independently ran MiXCR on the 5' RACE reads; one entry per CDR3 protein. The sample has approximately 1,000,000 distinct CDR3 sequences; less than 50% are singletons. Sequenced sample: blood. These receptors originate from a woman aged 55 to 70 in good health.

The chain combines TRBV12-3 or TRBV12-4 with TRBJ2-3; D possibly corresponds to TRBD1 (5 bases). This CDR3 is 14 amino acids long. The V end lost 3 bases, the J end lost 6 bases, and 13 bases lay between the germline ends. The CDR3 loop is CASSFAGLTDTQYF. CDR3 nucleotide sequence: TGTGCCAGCAGTTTCGCAGGGTTAACGGATACGCAGTATTTT.

This chain connects TRBV7-2 to TRBJ2-7, with 9 bases that match TRBD2. The CDR3 is 14 residues long. Germline-derived CDR1 and CDR2 are SGHTA and FQGNSA. V was pared by 7 bases and J by 2 bases, with 6 bases of the junction left unmatched. Here the CDR3 reads CASTLTSGTYEQYF. In DNA form, the CDR3 reads TGTGCCAGCACTTTGACTAGCGGAACCTACGAGCAGTACTTC.

This sequence joins TRBV11-2 and TRBJ2-2, with D maybe TRBD2 (6 bases). The germline V and J ends were trimmed by 5 bases and 4 bases, with 20 bases remaining between them. The CDR3 is 17 residues long. Germline V gene lookup returns CDR1 SGHAT and CDR2 FQNNGV. The chain's CDR3 is CASSPPRGEALTGELFF. The CDR3, as DNA: TGTGCCAGCAGCCCCCCTCGAGGGGAGGCGCTCACCGGGGAGCTGTTTTTT.

This clonotype has only a few counts. V is TRBV6-2 or TRBV6-3 and J is TRBJ2-5; tentatively, D is TRBD1 (6 bases). Trimming stripped 2 bases from V and 1 base from J, with 8 bases between. The CDR3 has 14 residues. In germline, CDR1 is MNHEY, CDR2 SVGEGT. CDR3 in DNA: TGTGCCAGCAGTTACGCACAGGGCCAAGAGACCCAGTACTTC. This gives the protein CASSYAQGQETQYF.

The chain has TRBV9 and TRBJ2-1; possibly TRBD2 for D (6 bases). V shed 0 bases and J shed 10 bases, with 11 bases lying between them. Germline V gene sequence: CDR1 SGDLS, CDR2 YYNGEE. This CDR3 spans 13 amino acids. This chain's CDR3 is CASSVAETREQFF. The DNA for the CDR3 is TGTGCCAGCAGCGTAGCTGAGACTAGAGAGCAGTTCTTC.

V and J are TRBV24-1 and TRBJ2-3, with D perhaps TRBD1 (5 bases). V was trimmed by 6 bases and J by 6 bases, leaving 21 bases between them. The germline CDR1 and CDR2 sequences are KGHDR and SFDVKD. The CDR3 spans 16 residues. CDR3 loop: CATSPGKGSLLDTQYF. The CDR3 bases are TGTGCCACCAGTCCAGGAAAGGGGTCCTTGTTGGATACGCAGTATTTT.

This chain connects TRBV2 to TRBJ2-3; TRBD1 agrees at 7 bases. This CDR3 has 13 amino acids. V lost 8 bases to trimming and J lost 2 bases; unmatched junction nucleotides: 4. The germline CDR1 and CDR2 sequences are SNHLY and FYNNEI. The CDR3, as DNA: TGTGCCAGCCCGGGACAGACCACAGATACGCAGTATTTT. This codes for CASPGQTTDTQYF.

This chain uses TRBV20-1 with TRBJ2-1; 9 bases are shared with TRBD2. Germline V lookup: CDR1 DFQATT, CDR2 SNEGSKA (reference sequence). Trimming at V came to 3 bases and at J to 4 bases, leaving 7 bases not matched to a gene. This CDR3 region has 15 residues. The CDR3, as DNA: TGCAGTGCTAGTGTTCTAGCGGGGACGTACAATGAGCAGTTCTTC. Translating gives CSASVLAGTYNEQFF.